What follows are 21 T cell receptor beta chains derived from one specimen sequenced in a study of siplizumab effects on memory and regulatory T cells. This table comes from immunoSEQ multiplex PCR, and its TCRdb copy is limited to in-frame clones, with some not included. The sample gives approximately 65,000 clones, around four fifths of which show up once; approximately 4% is in the top ten. Input material: memory CD4+ T cells sorted from blood. These receptors came from a human donor in good health.

This chain links TRBV6-1 with TRBJ1-5, with 7 bases lining up with TRBD1. The CDR3 has 13 amino acids. Losses at the gene ends were 8 bases for V and 2 bases for J; bases not matched to a gene: 3. Germline CDR1 reads MNHNS; CDR2 reads SASEGT. The CDR3 bases are TGTGCCAGCCAAACAGGGGGCAATCAGCCCCAGCATTTT. This codes for CASQTGGNQPQHF.

This clone is a singleton in its sample. The gene calls are TRBV2 and TRBJ2-7; 8 bases agree with TRBD1. Losses at the gene ends were 7 bases for V and 4 bases for J; bases not matched to a gene: 9. The CDR3 consists of 14 residues. Per the germline V gene, CDR1 is SNHLY and CDR2 is FYNNEI. The CDR3 DNA is TGTGCCAGCAAGATGGGCAGGGGGCAATACGAGCAGTACTTC. The encoded protein is CASKMGRGQYEQYF. The whole variable domain, remainder taken from reference TRBV2 and TRBJ2-7, is EPEVTQTPSHQVTQMGQEVILRCVPISNHLYFYWYRQILGQKVEFLVSFYNNEISEKSEIFDDQFSVERPDGSNFTLKIRSTKLEDSAMYFCASKMGRGQYEQYFGPGTRLTVT.

This clone was observed a single time. Other nucleotide sequences in the sample specify the same CDR3. The chain combines TRBV7-8 with TRBJ2-3; D gene ambiguous. Germline loops: CDR1 SGHVS, CDR2 FQNEAQ. The V gene lost 3 bases and the J gene lost 3 bases, with 13 bases spanning the gap. The length of the CDR3 is 15 residues. In DNA form, the CDR3 reads TGTGCCAGCAGCTTGGACGCTGGGCGGACAGATACGCAGTATTTT. Translation gives CASSLDAGRTDTQYF.

The J gene is TRBJ2-3, the V gene TRBV30; 7 bases map to TRBD2. The J segment lost 4 bases and the V segment lost 0 bases, leaving 4 bases of the junction unmatched. This CDR3 comprises 14 residues. Germline lookup yields CDR1 GTSNPN and CDR2 SVGIG (reference sequence). CDR3 loop: CAWSVGGGADTQYF. The CDR3 DNA is TGTGCCTGGAGTGTAGGTGGGGGGGCAGATACGCAGTATTTT.

The genes are TRBV5-1 and TRBJ2-2, with D maybe TRBD2 (6 bases). V gave up 7 bases and J gave up 6 bases, with 22 bases separating them. The CDR3 is 16 residues long. CDR1 is SGHRS, CDR2 YFSETQ, per germline. The CDR3 coding sequence is TGCGCCAGCGCCCTTGGGGTTAGCGGAGTGCCCGGGGAGCTGTTTTTT. Translating gives CASALGVSGVPGELFF.

This chain links TRBV28 with TRBJ2-5; a possible D gene is TRBD2 (6 bases). Germline V gene sequence: CDR1 MDHEN, CDR2 SYDVKM. The CDR3 loop spans 16 amino acids. V lost 2 bases, J lost 5 bases, and 18 bases lay in between. CDR3 loop: CASSLAAGRRRETQYF. CDR3 nucleotides: TGTGCCAGCAGTTTAGCGGCAGGGAGGAGGCGGGAGACCCAGTACTTC.

The gene calls are TRBV5-4 and TRBJ1-2, with D unclear. In germline, CDR1 is SGHNT, CDR2 YYREEE (reference sequence). V shed 4 bases and J shed 8 bases, with 21 bases lying between them. This CDR3 has 15 residues. The CDR3: CASSRSAAGVWGYTF. The CDR3 DNA follows: TGTGCCAGCAGCCGCAGCGCAGCGGGCGTTTGGGGCTACACCTTC. Full variable domain (remainder filled in from reference TRBV5-4 and TRBJ1-2): ETGVTQSPTHLIKTRGQQVTLRCSSQSGHNTVSWYQQALGQGPQFIFQYYREEENGRGNFPPRFSGLQFPNYSSELNVNALELDDSALYLCASSRSAAGVWGYTFGSGTRLTVV.

This chain joins TRBV4-1 and TRBJ2-4; either TRBD1 or TRBD2 may fit D (5 bases each). Germline values: CDR1 MGHRA, CDR2 YSYEKL. Trimming stripped 4 bases from V and 1 base from J, with 17 bases between. CDR3 length: 17 amino acids. The CDR3 DNA sequence: TGCGCCAGCAGCCTCGTCCAGGGAGAGGGGGCCAAAAACATTCAGTACTTC. Amino acid sequence: CASSLVQGEGAKNIQYF.

The CDR3 region has the DNA TGTGCCATCAGTTCCGGCAGCTGGATCTATGGCTACACCTTC. Translated: CAISSGSWIYGYTF. V gene TRBV10-3 combines with J gene TRBJ1-2; D not resolved. The germline CDR1 and CDR2 sequences are ENHRY and SYGVKD. The V end was cut by 5 bases, the J end by 4 bases, with 14 bases between. The CDR3 runs 14 residues.

The chain couples TRBV18 to TRBJ1-6; the match to TRBD1 covers 8 bases. Germline CDR1 reads KGHSH; CDR2 reads LQKENI. CDR3 length equals 15 residues. Losses at the gene ends were 2 bases for V and 9 bases for J; bases not matched to a gene: 6. CDR3 loop: CASSPAGQVTSPLHF. CDR3 DNA sequence: TGTGCCAGCTCACCAGCGGGACAGGTAACTTCACCCCTCCACTTT.

The chain recombines TRBV6-5 with TRBJ1-6, with TRBD1 identical over 9 bases. The germline V gene encodes CDR1 MNHEY and CDR2 SVGAGI. The CDR3 consists of 14 residues. V was clipped by 8 bases and J by 6 bases; unmatched bases: 5. This chain's CDR3 is CASQPGQGNSPLHF. The CDR3 nucleotides read TGTGCCAGCCAGCCGGGACAGGGTAATTCACCCCTCCACTTT.

J is TRBJ1-4 and V is TRBV9, with TRBD1 matching over 11 bases. V was clipped by 3 bases and J by 5 bases; unmatched bases: 6. The CDR3 is 16 amino acids. Looked up from germline, CDR1 is SGDLS and CDR2 is YYNGEE. The CDR3 is CASSAGQGAWNEKLFF. In nucleotides, the CDR3 is TGTGCCAGCAGCGCTGGACAGGGGGCTTGGAATGAAAAACTGTTTTTT.

This chain joins TRBV6-1 and TRBJ2-2, with D possibly matching TRBD1 (5 bases). CDR1 and CDR2 (germline): MNHNS, SASEGT. The CDR3 runs 15 residues. Trimming pared 6 bases from V and 0 bases from J, leaving 11 bases between. CDR3 region: CASRETATNTGELFF. The DNA of the CDR3 is TGTGCCAGCAGGGAGACAGCTACGAACACCGGGGAGCTGTTTTTT.

V usage is TRBV11-1 and J usage is TRBJ1-1, with D maybe TRBD1 (6 bases). The CDR3 sequence is 17 residues long. Germline values: CDR1 SGHAT, CDR2 FQDESV (reference sequence). Trimming stripped 0 bases from V and 6 bases from J, with 20 bases between. The CDR3 DNA reads as TGTGCCAGCAGCTTAGCGAGGGGGGGGCGATCGGCCGCTGAAGCTTTCTTT. Protein product: CASSLARGGRSAAEAFF.

The chain joins TRBV7-2 to TRBJ1-2; D gene ambiguous. Per germline, CDR1 SGHTA and CDR2 FQGNSA. Trimming removed 2 bases at V and 8 bases at J, with 18 bases between. The CDR3 has 15 amino acids. CDR3 nucleotides: TGTGCCAGCAGCTTATCCCCGGCAAGCTTTGAAGGCTACACCTTC. Its protein product is CASSLSPASFEGYTF.

This chain links TRBV6-5 with TRBJ1-1, with TRBD1 as a possible D gene (6 bases). Germline V lookup: CDR1 MNHEY, CDR2 SVGAGI. V lost 6 bases to trimming and J lost 2 bases, with 13 bases between them. The CDR3 sequence is 14 residues long. The DNA of the CDR3 is TGTGCCAGCAGGTTGGACAGTCTAAACACTGAAGCTTTCTTT. Protein product: CASRLDSLNTEAFF.

The chain joins TRBV2 to TRBJ1-5; D ambiguous. Germline CDR1 and CDR2: SNHLY and FYNNEI. The V end lost 0 bases, the J end lost 6 bases, and 12 bases lay between the germline ends. This CDR3 comprises 15 residues. The CDR3 nucleotides read TGTGCCAGCAGTGAAGCGTCGGCCGGCGGTCAGCCCCAGCATTTT. Amino acids: CASSEASAGGQPQHF.

V and J are TRBV6-6 and TRBJ1-1, with 7 positions matching TRBD1. This CDR3 has 15 residues. Germline values: CDR1 MNHNY, CDR2 SVGAGI (reference sequence). Unmatched junction bases numbered 7, after V lost 6 bases and J lost 0 bases. CDR3: CASRRGTAMNTEAFF. The CDR3, as DNA: TGTGCCAGCAGGCGAGGGACAGCTATGAACACTGAAGCTTTCTTT.

This chain connects TRBV15 to TRBJ1-6; D perhaps matches TRBD1 (6 bases). V gave up 0 bases and J gave up 10 bases, with 7 bases separating them. Germline V gives CDR1 LNHNV, CDR2 YYDKDF (reference sequence). The CDR3 extends over 13 amino acids. For the CDR3, the DNA is TGTGCCACCAGCAGAGACAGGGGCTCACCCCTCCACTTT. Protein sequence: CATSRDRGSPLHF.

The chain uses TRBV7-2 and TRBJ1-5, with 7 bases matching TRBD1. V lost 4 bases and J lost 0; bases outside the gene matches: 6. Germline CDR1 SGHTA, CDR2 FQGNSA. The CDR3 is 16 residues long. The CDR3 DNA is TGTGCCAGCAGCTCCCAGACAGGGCCTAGCAATCAGCCCCAGCATTTT. It is translated as CASSSQTGPSNQPQHF.

V usage is TRBV12-5 and J usage is TRBJ1-1, with D unresolved. The CDR3 contains 13 residues. Germline loops: CDR1 LGHNT, CDR2 FRNRAP. Trimming pared 6 bases from V and 0 bases from J, leaving 8 bases between. In nucleotides, the CDR3 is TGTGCTAGTGGGGCAAATATGAACACTGAAGCTTTCTTT. Translating gives CASGANMNTEAFF.